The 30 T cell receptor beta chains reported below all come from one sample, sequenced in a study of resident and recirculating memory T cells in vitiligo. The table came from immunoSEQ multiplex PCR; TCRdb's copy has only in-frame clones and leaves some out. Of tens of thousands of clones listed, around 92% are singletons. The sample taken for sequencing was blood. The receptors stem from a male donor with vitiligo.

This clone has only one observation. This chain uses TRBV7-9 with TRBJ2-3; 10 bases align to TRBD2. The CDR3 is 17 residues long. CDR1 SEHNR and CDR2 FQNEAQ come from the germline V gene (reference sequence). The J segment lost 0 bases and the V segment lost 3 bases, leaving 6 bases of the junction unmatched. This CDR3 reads CASSFPSGGASTDTQYF. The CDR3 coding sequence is TGTGCCAGCAGCTTTCCTAGCGGGGGTGCTAGCACAGATACGCAGTATTTT.

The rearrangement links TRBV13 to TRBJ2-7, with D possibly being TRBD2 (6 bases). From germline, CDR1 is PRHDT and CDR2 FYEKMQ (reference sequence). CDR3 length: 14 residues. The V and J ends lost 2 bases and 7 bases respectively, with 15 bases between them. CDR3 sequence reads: CASSLMGEVGEQYF. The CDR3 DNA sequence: TGTGCCAGCAGCTTAATGGGGGAGGTGGGAGAGCAGTACTTC.

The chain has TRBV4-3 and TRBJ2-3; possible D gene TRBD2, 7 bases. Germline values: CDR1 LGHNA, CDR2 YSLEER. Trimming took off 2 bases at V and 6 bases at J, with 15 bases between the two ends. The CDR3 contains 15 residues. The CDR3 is CASSQSGGAWDTQYF. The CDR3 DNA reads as TGCGCCAGCAGCCAATCGGGGGGCGCGTGGGATACGCAGTATTTT.

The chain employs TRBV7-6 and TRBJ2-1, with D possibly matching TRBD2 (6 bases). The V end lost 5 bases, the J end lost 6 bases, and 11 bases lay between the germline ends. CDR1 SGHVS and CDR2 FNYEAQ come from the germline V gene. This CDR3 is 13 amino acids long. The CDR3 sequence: CASSPSGLNEQFF. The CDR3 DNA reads TGTGCCAGCAGCCCCAGCGGGCTCAATGAGCAGTTCTTC. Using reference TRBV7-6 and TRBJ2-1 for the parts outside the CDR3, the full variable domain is GAGVSQSPRYKVTKRGQDVALRCDPISGHVSLYWYRQALGQGPEFLTYFNYEAQQDKSGLPNDRFSAERPEGSISTLTIQRTEQRDSAMYRCASSPSGLNEQFFGPGTRLTVL.

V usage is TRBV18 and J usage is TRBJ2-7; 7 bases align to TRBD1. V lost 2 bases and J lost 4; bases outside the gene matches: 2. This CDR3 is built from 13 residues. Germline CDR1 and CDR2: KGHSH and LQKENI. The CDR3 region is CASSPRGRYEQYF. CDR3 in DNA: TGTGCCAGCTCACCAAGGGGGCGGTACGAGCAGTACTTC. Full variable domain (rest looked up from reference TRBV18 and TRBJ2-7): NAGVMQNPRHLVRRRGQEARLRCSPMKGHSHVYWYRQLPEEGLKFMVYLQKENIIDESGMPKERFSAEFPKEGPSILRIQQVVRGDSAAYFCASSPRGRYEQYFGPGTRLTVT.

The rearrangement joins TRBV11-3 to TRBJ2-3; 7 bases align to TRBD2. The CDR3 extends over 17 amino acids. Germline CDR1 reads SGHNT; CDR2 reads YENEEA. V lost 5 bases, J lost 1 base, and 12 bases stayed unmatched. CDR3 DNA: TGTGCCAGCAGCCCCTACGGGCGGGAGAGGGGCACAGATACGCAGTATTTT. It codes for CASSPYGRERGTDTQYF.

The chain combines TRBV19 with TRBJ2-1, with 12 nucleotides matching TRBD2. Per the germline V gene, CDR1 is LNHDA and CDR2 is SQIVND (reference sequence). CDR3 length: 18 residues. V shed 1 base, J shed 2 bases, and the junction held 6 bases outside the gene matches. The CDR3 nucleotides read TGTGCCAGTAGTATAGGCCTAGCGGGAGGGGGAACCTACAATGAGCAGTTCTTC. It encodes CASSIGLAGGGTYNEQFF.

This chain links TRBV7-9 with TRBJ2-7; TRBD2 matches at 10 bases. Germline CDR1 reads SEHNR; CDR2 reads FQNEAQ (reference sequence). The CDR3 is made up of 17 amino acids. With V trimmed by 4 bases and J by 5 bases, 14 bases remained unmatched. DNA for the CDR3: TGTGCCAGCAGCTCGTCGAGGCCAGCGGGAGGGCCAAACGAGCAGTACTTC. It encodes CASSSSRPAGGPNEQYF.

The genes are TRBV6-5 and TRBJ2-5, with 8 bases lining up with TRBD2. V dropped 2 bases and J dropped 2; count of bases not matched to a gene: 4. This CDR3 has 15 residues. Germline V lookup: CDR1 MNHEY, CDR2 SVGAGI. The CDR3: CASSYMASGQETQYF. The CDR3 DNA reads TGTGCCAGCAGTTACATGGCTAGCGGGCAAGAGACCCAGTACTTC.

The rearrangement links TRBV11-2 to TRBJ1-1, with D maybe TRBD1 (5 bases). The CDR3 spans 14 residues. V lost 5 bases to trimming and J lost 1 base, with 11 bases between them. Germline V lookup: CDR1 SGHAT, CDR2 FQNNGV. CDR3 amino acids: CASSAQQANTEAFF. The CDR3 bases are TGTGCCAGCAGCGCACAACAGGCGAACACTGAAGCTTTCTTT.

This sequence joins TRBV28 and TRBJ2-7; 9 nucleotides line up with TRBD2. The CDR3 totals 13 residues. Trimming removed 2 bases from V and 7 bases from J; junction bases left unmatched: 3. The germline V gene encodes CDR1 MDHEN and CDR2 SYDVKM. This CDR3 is CASSLIAGDEQYF. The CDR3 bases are TGTGCCAGCAGTTTAATAGCGGGAGATGAGCAGTACTTC.

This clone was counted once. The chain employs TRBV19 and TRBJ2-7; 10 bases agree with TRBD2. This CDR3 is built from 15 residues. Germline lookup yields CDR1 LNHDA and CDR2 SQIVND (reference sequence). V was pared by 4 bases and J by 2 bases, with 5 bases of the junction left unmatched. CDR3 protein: CASSTSSGSTYEQYF. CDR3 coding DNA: TGTGCCAGTAGTACCTCTAGCGGGAGCACCTACGAGCAGTACTTC.

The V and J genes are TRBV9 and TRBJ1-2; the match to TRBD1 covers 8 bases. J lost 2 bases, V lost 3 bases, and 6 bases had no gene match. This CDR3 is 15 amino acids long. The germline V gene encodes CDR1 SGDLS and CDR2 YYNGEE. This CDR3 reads CASSDPGGDNYGYTF. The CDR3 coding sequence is TGTGCCAGCAGCGACCCAGGGGGCGACAACTATGGCTACACCTTC. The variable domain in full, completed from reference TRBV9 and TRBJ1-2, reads DSGVTQTPKHLITATGQRVTLRCSPRSGDLSVYWYQQSLDQGLQFLIQYYNGEERAKGNILERFSAQQFPDLHSELNLSSLELGDSALYFCASSDPGGDNYGYTFGSGTRLTVV.

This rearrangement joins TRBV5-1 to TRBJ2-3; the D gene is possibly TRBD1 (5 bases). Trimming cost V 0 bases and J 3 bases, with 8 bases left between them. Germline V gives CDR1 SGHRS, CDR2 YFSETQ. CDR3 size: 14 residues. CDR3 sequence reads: CASSLGQRTDTQYF. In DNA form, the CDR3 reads TGCGCCAGCAGCTTGGGACAGAGGACAGATACGCAGTATTTT.

The CDR3 loop reads CASSGLQGTTEAFF. CDR3 DNA: TGTGCCAGCAGCGGGCTACAGGGTACGACTGAAGCTTTCTTT. J is TRBJ1-1 and V is TRBV27; a weak D match, TRBD1 (6 bases). The germline V gene encodes CDR1 MNHEY and CDR2 SMNVEV (reference sequence). The CDR3 consists of 14 residues. The V and J ends lost 6 bases and 5 bases respectively, with 16 bases between them.

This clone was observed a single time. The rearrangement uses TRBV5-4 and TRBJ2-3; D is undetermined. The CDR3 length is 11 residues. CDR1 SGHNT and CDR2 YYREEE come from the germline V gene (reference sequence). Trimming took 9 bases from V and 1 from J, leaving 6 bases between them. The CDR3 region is CATIGTDTQYF. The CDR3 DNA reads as TGTGCCACAATAGGCACAGATACGCAGTATTTT.

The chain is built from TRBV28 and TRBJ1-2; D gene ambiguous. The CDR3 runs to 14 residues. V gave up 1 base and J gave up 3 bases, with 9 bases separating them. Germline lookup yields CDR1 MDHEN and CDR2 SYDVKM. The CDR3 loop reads CASSLYATDYGYTF. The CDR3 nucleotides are TGTGCCAGCAGTTTATACGCGACTGACTATGGCTACACCTTC.

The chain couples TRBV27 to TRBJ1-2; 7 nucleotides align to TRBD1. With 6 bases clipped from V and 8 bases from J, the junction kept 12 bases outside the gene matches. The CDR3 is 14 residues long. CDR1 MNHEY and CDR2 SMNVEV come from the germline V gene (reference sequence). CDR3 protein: CASSFRPSTGGYTF. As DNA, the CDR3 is TGTGCCAGCAGCTTTAGGCCCTCGACAGGGGGCTACACCTTC.

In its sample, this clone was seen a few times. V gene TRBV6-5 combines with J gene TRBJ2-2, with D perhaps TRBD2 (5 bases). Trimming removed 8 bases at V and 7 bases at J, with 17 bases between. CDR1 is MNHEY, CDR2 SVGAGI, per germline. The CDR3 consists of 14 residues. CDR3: CASLRPDGVGELFF. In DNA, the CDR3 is TGTGCCAGCCTCCGACCAGACGGGGTCGGGGAGCTGTTTTTT.

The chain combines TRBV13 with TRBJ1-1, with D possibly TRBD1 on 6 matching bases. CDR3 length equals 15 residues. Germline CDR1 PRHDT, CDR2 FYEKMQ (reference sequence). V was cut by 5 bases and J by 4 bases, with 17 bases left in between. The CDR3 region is CASSLLGGRGTEAFF. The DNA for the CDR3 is TGTGCCAGCAGCCTACTCGGGGGGCGAGGCACTGAAGCTTTCTTT.

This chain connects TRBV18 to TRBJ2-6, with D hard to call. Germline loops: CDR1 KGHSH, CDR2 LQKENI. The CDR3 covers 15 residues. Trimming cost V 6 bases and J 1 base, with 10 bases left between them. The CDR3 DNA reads TGTGCCAGCTCCCCCGGTCTTTCTGGGGCCAACGTCCTGACTTTC. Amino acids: CASSPGLSGANVLTF.

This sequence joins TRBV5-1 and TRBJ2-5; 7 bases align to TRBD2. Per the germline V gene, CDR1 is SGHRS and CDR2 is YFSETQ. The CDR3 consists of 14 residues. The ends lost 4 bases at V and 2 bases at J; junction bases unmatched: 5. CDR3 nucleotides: TGCGCCAGCAGCCCGGGGGGACTGCAAGAGACCCAGTACTTC. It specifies CASSPGGLQETQYF.

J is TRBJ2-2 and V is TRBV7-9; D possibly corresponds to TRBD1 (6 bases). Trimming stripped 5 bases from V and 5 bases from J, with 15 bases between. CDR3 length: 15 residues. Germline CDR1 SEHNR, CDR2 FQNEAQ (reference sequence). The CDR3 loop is CASSPRQDVTGELFF. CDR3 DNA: TGTGCCAGCAGCCCGAGACAGGACGTAACCGGGGAGCTGTTTTTT.

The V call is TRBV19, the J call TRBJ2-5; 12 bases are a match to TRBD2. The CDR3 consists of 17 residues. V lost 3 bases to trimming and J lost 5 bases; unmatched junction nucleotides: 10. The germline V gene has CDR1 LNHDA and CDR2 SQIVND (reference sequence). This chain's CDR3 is CASSIRTSGRPHETQYF. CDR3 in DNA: TGTGCCAGTAGTATTCGAACTAGCGGGAGGCCACACGAGACCCAGTACTTC.

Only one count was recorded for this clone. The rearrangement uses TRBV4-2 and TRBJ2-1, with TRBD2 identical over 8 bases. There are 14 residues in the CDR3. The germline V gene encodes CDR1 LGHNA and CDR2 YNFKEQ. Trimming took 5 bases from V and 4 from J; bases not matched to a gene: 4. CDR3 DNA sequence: TGTGCCAGCAGCAGCGGGAGAGGGTACAATGAGCAGTTCTTC. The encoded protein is CASSSGRGYNEQFF.

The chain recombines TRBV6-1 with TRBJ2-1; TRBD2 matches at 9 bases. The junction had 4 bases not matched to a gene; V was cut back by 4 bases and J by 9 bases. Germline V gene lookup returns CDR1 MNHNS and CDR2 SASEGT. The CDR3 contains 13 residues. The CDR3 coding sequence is TGTGCCAGCAGTGTAATTAGCGGGAGTGAGCAGTTCTTC. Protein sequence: CASSVISGSEQFF.

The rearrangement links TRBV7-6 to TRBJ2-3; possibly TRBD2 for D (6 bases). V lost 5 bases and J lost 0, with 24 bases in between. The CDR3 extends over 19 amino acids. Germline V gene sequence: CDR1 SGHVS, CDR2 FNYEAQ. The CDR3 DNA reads TGTGCCAGCAGCCCCCTCTCTCCGGGGGATCCGTCTAGCACAGATACGCAGTATTTT. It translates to CASSPLSPGDPSSTDTQYF.

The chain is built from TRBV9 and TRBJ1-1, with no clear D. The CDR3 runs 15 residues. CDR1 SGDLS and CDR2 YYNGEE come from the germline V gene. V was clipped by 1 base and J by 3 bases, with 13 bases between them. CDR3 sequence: CASSVTGDFYTEAFF. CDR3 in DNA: TGTGCCAGCAGCGTAACCGGCGACTTTTACACTGAAGCTTTCTTT.

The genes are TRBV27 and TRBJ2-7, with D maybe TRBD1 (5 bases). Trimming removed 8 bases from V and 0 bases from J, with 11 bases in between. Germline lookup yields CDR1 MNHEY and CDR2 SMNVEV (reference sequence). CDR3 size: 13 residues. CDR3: CASGAADSYEQYF. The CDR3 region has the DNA TGTGCCAGCGGGGCTGCGGACTCCTACGAGCAGTACTTC.

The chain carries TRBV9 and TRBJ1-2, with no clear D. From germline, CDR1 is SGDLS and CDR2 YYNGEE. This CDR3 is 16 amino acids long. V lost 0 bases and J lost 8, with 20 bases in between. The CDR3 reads CASSVGGSLFVGGYTF. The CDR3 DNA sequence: TGTGCCAGCAGCGTAGGCGGGAGCCTCTTTGTGGGGGGCTACACCTTC.